A single sample is the source of the 16 T cell receptor beta chains below, sequenced in a study of cytomegalovirus exposure and HLA in healthy donors. Vbeta (60) and Jbeta (13) primers were used in the PCR. Sequenced by immunoSEQ multiplex PCR; TCRdb stores in-frame clones only, minus some. The sample holds 150,000 to 200,000 clones, roughly four fifths seen once. The sample taken for sequencing was PBMCs. Receptors were obtained from a woman between 18 and 29 years old in good health and CMV-seropositive.

This clone was seen a few times. Compared with germline, one end of the junction differs, possibly owing to a read error. The chain couples TRBV6-4 to TRBJ2-6; D possibly corresponds to TRBD1 (5 bases). There are 14 residues in the CDR3. Germline loops: CDR1 MRHNA, CDR2 SNTAGT. The CDR3 DNA is TGTGCCAGCAGTGAGGGCTCTGGGGCCAACGGCCTGACTTTC. Protein product: CASSEGSGANGLTF.

This chain uses TRBV5-6 with TRBJ2-7; 7 bases map to TRBD2. V was pared by 4 bases and J by 2 bases, with 3 bases of the junction left unmatched. The length of the CDR3 is 13 residues. Germline-derived CDR1 and CDR2 are SGHDT and YYEEEE. CDR3 coding DNA: TGTGCCAGCAGCCGGGGGACTACCTACGAGCAGTACTTC. Protein sequence: CASSRGTTYEQYF. The variable domain in full, with the rest retrieved from reference TRBV5-6 and TRBJ2-7, is DAGVTQSPTHLIKTRGQQVTLRCSPKSGHDTVSWYQQALGQGPQFIFQYYEEEERQRGNFPDRFSGHQFPNYSSELNVNALLLGDSALYLCASSRGTTYEQYFGPGTRLTVT.

The V call is TRBV18, the J call TRBJ1-2, with 10 bases fitting TRBD1. The length of the CDR3 is 16 residues. The trim removed 3 bases at V and 3 bases at J, leaving 7 bases unmatched. From germline, CDR1 is KGHSH and CDR2 LQKENI. This chain's CDR3 is CASSPDRGSPDYGYTF. CDR3 sequence (DNA): TGTGCCAGCTCACCGGACAGGGGGAGTCCGGACTATGGCTACACCTTC. The entire variable domain, with the rest obtained from reference TRBV18 and TRBJ1-2, is as follows: NAGVMQNPRHLVRRRGQEARLRCSPMKGHSHVYWYRQLPEEGLKFMVYLQKENIIDESGMPKERFSAEFPKEGPSILRIQQVVRGDSAAYFCASSPDRGSPDYGYTFGSGTRLTVV.

The sample holds one count of this clone. This chain uses TRBV27 with TRBJ2-7; the D is unclear. In germline, CDR1 is MNHEY, CDR2 SMNVEV (reference sequence). The CDR3 totals 15 residues. Trimming stripped 6 bases from V and 2 bases from J, with 17 bases between. CDR3 nucleotides: TGTGCCAGCAGCCCTCGGTTAGGCGGTGCCTACGAGCAGTACTTC. Its translation is CASSPRLGGAYEQYF.

The chain joins TRBV5-1 to TRBJ2-3; 13 nucleotides agree with TRBD2. Germline lookup yields CDR1 SGHRS and CDR2 YFSETQ. The CDR3 is 17 residues long. V lost 4 bases and J lost 0; bases outside the gene matches: 5. CDR3 sequence: CASSQGLAGVSTDTQYF. The CDR3 nucleotides read TGCGCCAGCAGCCAAGGACTAGCGGGGGTTAGCACAGATACGCAGTATTTT. The whole variable domain, filled in from reference TRBV5-1 and TRBJ2-3, reads KAGVTQTPRYLIKTRGQQVTLSCSPISGHRSVSWYQQTPGQGLQFLFEYFSETQRNKGNFPGRFSGRQFSNSRSEMNVSTLELGDSALYLCASSQGLAGVSTDTQYFGPGTRLTVL.

The rearrangement links TRBV27 to TRBJ2-5; D is perhaps TRBD1 (5 bases). V lost 6 bases and J lost 5, with 7 bases in between. CDR3 length: 11 amino acids. CDR1 and CDR2 (germline): MNHEY, SMNVEV (reference sequence). DNA for the CDR3: TGTGCCAGCAGGACAGCGGAGACCCAGTACTTC. Its protein product is CASRTAETQYF.

V gene TRBV6-1 combines with J gene TRBJ1-2; perhaps TRBD1 as D (5 bases). The germline V and J ends were trimmed by 3 bases and 4 bases, with 21 bases remaining between them. The CDR3 has 17 amino acids. Germline lookup yields CDR1 MNHNS and CDR2 SASEGT. CDR3 sequence (DNA): TGTGCCAGCAGTGACAGTTTGTTCCCACCCGGGGGCTATGGCTACACCTTC. This encodes CASSDSLFPPGGYGYTF.

The chain has TRBV4-1 and TRBJ1-5, with D uncertain. CDR3 length: 16 amino acids. The germline V gene encodes CDR1 MGHRA and CDR2 YSYEKL. With 4 bases removed from V and 2 bases from J, the gap between germline ends came to 15 bases. CDR3 protein: CASSPLEVDGNQPQHF. The CDR3 DNA follows: TGCGCCAGCAGCCCCCTTGAGGTGGATGGCAATCAGCCCCAGCATTTT.

Details on this clone: Other DNA sequences in this sample translate to the same CDR3. The chain is built from TRBV5-1 and TRBJ2-2, with D possibly TRBD2 on 7 matching bases. The CDR3 is 15 residues long. Germline V gene sequence: CDR1 SGHRS, CDR2 YFSETQ. The V and J ends lost 4 bases and 1 base respectively, with 11 bases between them. The CDR3 DNA reads TGCGCCAGCAGCCGAGGGGGGGTGAACACCGGGGAGCTGTTTTTT. Translation: CASSRGGVNTGELFF.

The chain recombines TRBV5-5 with TRBJ2-7, with TRBD1 matching 7 bases. V trimming: 4 bases; J trimming: 0 bases; junction bases outside the gene matches: 4. The CDR3 extends over 14 amino acids. Germline V gene data show CDR1 as SGHKS and CDR2 as YYEKEE (reference sequence). The CDR3 region is CASSDEGASYEQYF. The DNA of the CDR3 is TGTGCCAGCAGCGACGAGGGGGCCTCCTACGAGCAGTACTTC.

This chain connects TRBV9 to TRBJ2-4, with 10 nucleotides matching TRBD2. CDR3 length: 15 residues. The germline V gene has CDR1 SGDLS and CDR2 YYNGEE. Unmatched junction bases numbered 8, after V lost 4 bases and J lost 7 bases. In nucleotides, the CDR3 is TGTGCCAGCAGCTCGGCTAGCGGGAGTAATAACATTCAGTACTTC. It specifies CASSSASGSNNIQYF.

The V and J genes are TRBV28 and TRBJ2-7; TRBD2 matches 7 bases. This CDR3 has 15 amino acids. Germline V gives CDR1 MDHEN, CDR2 SYDVKM. The trim removed 6 bases at V and 6 bases at J, leaving 14 bases unmatched. CDR3 DNA sequence: TGTGCCAGCAGCCGATGGCGAAGGGAGGGGTTCGAGCAGTACTTC. It codes for CASSRWRREGFEQYF.

The chain recombines TRBV20-1 with TRBJ1-3, with TRBD1 matching 7 bases. This CDR3 contains 11 residues. J gave up 9 bases and V 5 bases, and 4 bases lay outside the gene matches. Germline CDR1 and CDR2: DFQATT and SNEGSKA (reference sequence). The CDR3 loop reads CSADRVGTIYF. CDR3 nucleotides: TGCAGTGCTGACAGGGTCGGCACCATATATTTT.

V gene TRBV7-3 combines with J gene TRBJ2-5; D remains unclear. V lost 0 bases and J 2 bases, leaving 4 bases between the germline ends. Germline V gene lookup returns CDR1 SGHTA and CDR2 FQGTGA. The CDR3 has 13 amino acids. Here the CDR3 reads CASSLTPQETQYF. Here the CDR3 DNA reads TGTGCCAGCAGCTTAACTCCTCAAGAGACCCAGTACTTC.

V and J are TRBV11-2 and TRBJ2-7; TRBD1 is a possible D gene (6 bases). The V gene's germline CDR1 is SGHAT and CDR2 FQNNGV. V shed 1 base and J shed 5 bases, with 18 bases lying between them. CDR3 length: 16 amino acids. The CDR3 DNA follows: TGTGCCAGCAGCTTAGTGGAGTCCGACAGGCCCCACGAGCAGTACTTC. It encodes CASSLVESDRPHEQYF. Combining the CDR3 with reference TRBV11-2 and TRBJ2-7 gives the whole variable domain EAGVAQSPRYKIIEKRQSVAFWCNPISGHATLYWYQQILGQGPKLLIQFQNNGVVDDSQLPKDRFSAERLKGVDSTLKIQPAKLEDSAVYLCASSLVESDRPHEQYFGPGTRLTVT.

V gene TRBV11-2 combines with J gene TRBJ2-7, with D possibly TRBD1 on 5 matching bases. Per the germline V gene, CDR1 is SGHAT and CDR2 is FQNNGV. V was trimmed by 10 bases and J by 5 bases, leaving 33 bases between them. The CDR3 is made up of 18 amino acids. The DNA of the CDR3 is TGTGCCACCTCCGGGTTCAACCTGGGAACCGTCAGGGTACACGAGCAGTACTTC. Translating gives CATSGFNLGTVRVHEQYF.